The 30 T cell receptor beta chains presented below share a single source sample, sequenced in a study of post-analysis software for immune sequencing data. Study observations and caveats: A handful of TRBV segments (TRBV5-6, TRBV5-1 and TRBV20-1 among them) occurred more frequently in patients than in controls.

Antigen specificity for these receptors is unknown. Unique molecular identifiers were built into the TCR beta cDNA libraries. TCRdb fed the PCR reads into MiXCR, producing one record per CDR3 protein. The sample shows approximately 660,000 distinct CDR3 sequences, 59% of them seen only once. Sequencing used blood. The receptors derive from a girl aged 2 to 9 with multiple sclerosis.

CDR3 sequence reads: CASSLDTGAIRTDTQYF. CDR3 sequence (DNA): TGTGCCAGCAGTTTGGATACGGGGGCTATTCGCACAGATACGCAGTATTTT. The chain combines TRBV12-3 or TRBV12-4 with TRBJ2-3; TRBD1 or TRBD2 may be the D gene (6 bases each). The CDR3 loop spans 17 amino acids. The germline V and J ends were trimmed by 3 bases and 1 base, with 17 bases remaining between them.

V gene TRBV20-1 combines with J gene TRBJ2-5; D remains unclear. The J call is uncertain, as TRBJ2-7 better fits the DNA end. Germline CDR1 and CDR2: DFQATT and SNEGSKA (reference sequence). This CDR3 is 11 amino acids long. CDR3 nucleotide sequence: TGCAGTGCTGGCCCAGATTACGAGCAGTACTTC. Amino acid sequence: CSAGPDYEQYF.

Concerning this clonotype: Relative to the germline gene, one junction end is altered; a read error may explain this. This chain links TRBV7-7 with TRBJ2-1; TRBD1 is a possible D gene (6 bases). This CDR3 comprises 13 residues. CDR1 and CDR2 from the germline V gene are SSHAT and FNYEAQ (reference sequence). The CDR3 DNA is TGTGCTAGCAGCCGTGACAGGCTGTATGAGCAGTTCTTC. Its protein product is CASSRDRLYEQFF.

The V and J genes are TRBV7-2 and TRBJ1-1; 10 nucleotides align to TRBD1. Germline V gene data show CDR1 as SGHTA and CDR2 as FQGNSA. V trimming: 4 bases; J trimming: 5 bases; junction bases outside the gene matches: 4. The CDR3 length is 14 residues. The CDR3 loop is CASSWDRGLTEAFF. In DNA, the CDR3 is TGTGCCAGCAGCTGGGACAGGGGATTGACTGAAGCTTTCTTT.

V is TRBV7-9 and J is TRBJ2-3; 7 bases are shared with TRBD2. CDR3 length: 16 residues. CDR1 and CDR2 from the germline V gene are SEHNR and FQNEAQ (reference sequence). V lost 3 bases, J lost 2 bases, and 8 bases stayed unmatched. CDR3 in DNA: TGTGCCAGCAGCTTCCACCGACTAGCAGACACAGATACGCAGTATTTT. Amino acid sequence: CASSFHRLADTDTQYF.

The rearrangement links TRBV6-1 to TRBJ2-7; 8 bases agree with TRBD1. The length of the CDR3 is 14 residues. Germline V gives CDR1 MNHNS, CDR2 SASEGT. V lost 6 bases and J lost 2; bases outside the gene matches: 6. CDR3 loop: CASRTGQDPYEQYF. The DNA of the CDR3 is TGTGCCAGCAGAACGGGACAGGACCCCTACGAGCAGTACTTC.

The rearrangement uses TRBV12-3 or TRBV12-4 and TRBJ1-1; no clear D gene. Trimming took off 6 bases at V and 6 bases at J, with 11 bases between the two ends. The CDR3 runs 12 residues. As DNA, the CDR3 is TGTGCCAGCAGCGCCGGGTGGTCTGAAGCTTTCTTT. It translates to CASSAGWSEAFF.

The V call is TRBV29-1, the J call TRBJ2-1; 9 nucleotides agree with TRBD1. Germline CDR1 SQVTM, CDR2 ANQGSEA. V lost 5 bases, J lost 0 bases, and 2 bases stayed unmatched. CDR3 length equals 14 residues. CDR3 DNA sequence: TGCAGCGTTTCGACAGGGGGCTCCTACAATGAGCAGTTCTTC. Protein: CSVSTGGSYNEQFF.

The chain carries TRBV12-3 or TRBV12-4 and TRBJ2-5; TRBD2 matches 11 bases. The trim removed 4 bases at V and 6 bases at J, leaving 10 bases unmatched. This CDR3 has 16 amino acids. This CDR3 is CASSSILAGVRQTQYF. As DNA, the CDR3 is TGTGCCAGCAGTTCGATACTAGCGGGAGTGCGGCAGACCCAGTACTTC.

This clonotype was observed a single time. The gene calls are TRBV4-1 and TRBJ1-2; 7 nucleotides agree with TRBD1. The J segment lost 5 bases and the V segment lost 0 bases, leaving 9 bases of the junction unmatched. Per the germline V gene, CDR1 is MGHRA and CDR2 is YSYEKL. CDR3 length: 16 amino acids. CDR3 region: CASSQDVRGSRYGYTF. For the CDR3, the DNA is TGCGCCAGCAGCCAAGACGTCAGGGGGTCGAGGTATGGCTACACCTTC.

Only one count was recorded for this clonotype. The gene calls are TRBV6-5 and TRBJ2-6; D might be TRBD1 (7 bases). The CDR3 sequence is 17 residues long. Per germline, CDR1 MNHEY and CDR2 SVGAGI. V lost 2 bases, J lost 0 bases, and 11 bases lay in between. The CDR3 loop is CASSYAQGGSGANVLTF. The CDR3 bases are TGTGCCAGCAGTTACGCGCAGGGGGGCTCTGGGGCCAACGTCCTGACTTTC.

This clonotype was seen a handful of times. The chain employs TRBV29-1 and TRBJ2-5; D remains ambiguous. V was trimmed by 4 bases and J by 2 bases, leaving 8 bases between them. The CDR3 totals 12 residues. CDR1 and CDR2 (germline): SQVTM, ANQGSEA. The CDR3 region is CSVVMGQETQYF. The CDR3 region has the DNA TGCAGCGTTGTTATGGGGCAAGAGACCCAGTACTTC.

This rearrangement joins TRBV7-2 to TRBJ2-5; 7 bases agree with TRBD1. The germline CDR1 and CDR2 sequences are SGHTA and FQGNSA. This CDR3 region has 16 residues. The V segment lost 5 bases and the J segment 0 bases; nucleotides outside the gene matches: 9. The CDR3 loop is CASSTEGARYQETQYF. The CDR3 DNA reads TGTGCCAGCAGCACCGAGGGGGCAAGGTACCAAGAGACCCAGTACTTC. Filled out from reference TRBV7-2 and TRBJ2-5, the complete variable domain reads GAGVSQSPSNKVTEKGKDVELRCDPISGHTALYWYRQSLGQGLEFLIYFQGNSAPDKSGLPSDRFSAERTGGSVSTLTIQRTQQEDSAVYLCASSTEGARYQETQYFGPGTRLLVL.

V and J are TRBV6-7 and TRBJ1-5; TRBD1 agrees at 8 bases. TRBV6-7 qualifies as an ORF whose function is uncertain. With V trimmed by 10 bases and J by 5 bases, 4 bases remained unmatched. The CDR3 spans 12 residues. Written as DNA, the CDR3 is TGTGCCATACAGGGGGACTATCAGCCCCAGCATTTT. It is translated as CAIQGDYQPQHF.

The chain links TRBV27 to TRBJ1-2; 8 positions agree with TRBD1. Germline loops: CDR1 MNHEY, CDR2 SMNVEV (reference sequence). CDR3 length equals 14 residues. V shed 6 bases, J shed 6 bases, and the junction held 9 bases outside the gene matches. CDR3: CASRVTGERNGYTF. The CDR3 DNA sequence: TGTGCCAGCAGGGTGACAGGGGAAAGAAATGGCTACACCTTC.

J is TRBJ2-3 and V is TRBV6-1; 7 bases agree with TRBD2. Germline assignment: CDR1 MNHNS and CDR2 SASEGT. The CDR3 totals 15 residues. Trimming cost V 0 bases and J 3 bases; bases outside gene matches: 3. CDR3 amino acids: CASSEALGGTDTQYF. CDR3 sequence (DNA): TGTGCCAGCAGTGAAGCGCTCGGGGGGACAGATACGCAGTATTTT.

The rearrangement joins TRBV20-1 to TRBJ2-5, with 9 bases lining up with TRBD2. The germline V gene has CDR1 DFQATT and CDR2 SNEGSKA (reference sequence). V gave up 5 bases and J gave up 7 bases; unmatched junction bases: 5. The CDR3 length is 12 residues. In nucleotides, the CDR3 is TGCAGTGCTCCGCGGGGGGGCGGGACCCAGTACTTC. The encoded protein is CSAPRGGGTQYF.

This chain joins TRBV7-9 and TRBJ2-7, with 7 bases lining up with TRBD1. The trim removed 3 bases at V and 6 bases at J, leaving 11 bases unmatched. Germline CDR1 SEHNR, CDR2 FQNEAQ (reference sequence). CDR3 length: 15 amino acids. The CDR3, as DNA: TGTGCCAGCAGCTTGGGCAGGAGAAACAGGGGCGAGCAGTACTTC. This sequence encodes CASSLGRRNRGEQYF.

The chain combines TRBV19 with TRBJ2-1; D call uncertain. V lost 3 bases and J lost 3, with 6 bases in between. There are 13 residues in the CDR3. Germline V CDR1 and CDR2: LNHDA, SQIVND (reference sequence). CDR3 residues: CASSIVYYNEQFF. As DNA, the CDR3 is TGTGCCAGTAGTATCGTGTACTACAATGAGCAGTTCTTC.

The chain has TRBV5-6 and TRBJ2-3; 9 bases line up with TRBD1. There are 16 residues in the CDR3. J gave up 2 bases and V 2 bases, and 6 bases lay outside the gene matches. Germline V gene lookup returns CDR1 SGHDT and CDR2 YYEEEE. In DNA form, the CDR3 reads TGTGCCAGCAGCTTAGCCGGGACAGGGCTCACAGATACGCAGTATTTT. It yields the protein CASSLAGTGLTDTQYF.

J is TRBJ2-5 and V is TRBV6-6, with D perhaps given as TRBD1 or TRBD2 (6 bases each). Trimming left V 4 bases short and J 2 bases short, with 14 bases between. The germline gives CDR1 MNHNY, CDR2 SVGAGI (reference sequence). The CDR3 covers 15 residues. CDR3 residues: CASSWWGAQQETQYF. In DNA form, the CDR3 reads TGTGCCAGCAGTTGGTGGGGGGCCCAGCAAGAGACCCAGTACTTC.

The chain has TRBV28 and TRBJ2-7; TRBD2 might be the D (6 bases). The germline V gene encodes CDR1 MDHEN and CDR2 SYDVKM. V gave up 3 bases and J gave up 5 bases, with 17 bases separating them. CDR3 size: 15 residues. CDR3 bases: TGTGCCAGCAGTTTGGCGCGGGACCCAGGGAACGAGCAGTACTTC. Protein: CASSLARDPGNEQYF.

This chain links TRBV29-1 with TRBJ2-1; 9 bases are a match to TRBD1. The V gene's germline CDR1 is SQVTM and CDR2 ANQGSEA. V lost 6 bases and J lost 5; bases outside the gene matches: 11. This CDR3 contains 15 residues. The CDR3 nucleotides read TGCAGCGTCGGTTCTAGGACAGGGGTGCACAATGAGCAGTTCTTC. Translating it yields CSVGSRTGVHNEQFF.

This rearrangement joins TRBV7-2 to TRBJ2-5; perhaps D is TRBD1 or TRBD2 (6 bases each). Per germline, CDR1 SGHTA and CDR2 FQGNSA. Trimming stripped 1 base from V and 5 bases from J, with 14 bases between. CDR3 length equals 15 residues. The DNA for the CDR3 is TGTGCCAGCAGCTTAGGTCCCGGGGGCGAGGAGACCCAGTACTTC. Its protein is CASSLGPGGEETQYF.

Here the CDR3 reads CASTNLDRHTQYF. Written as DNA, the CDR3 is TGTGCCAGTACCAATTTAGACAGGCATACGCAGTATTTT. The rearrangement uses TRBV11-2 and TRBJ2-3; possible D gene TRBD1, 6 bases. Trimming removed 9 bases from V and 7 bases from J, with 17 bases in between. Germline V gives CDR1 SGHAT, CDR2 FQNNGV. The CDR3 is 13 amino acids.

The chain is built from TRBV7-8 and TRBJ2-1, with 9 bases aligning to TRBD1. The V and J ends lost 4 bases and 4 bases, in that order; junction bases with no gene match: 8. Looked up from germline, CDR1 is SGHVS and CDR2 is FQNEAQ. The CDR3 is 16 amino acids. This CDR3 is CASSSGQGGVYNEQFF. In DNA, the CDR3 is TGTGCCAGCAGCTCGGGACAGGGAGGAGTATACAATGAGCAGTTCTTC. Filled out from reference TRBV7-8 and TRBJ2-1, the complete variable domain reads GAGVSQSPRYKVAKRGQDVALRCDPISGHVSLFWYQQALGQGPEFLTYFQNEAQLDKSGLPSDRFFAERPEGSVSTLKIQRTQQEDSAVYLCASSSGQGGVYNEQFFGPGTRLTVL.

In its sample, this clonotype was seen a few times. DNA for the CDR3: TGTGCCATCAGTGATTCCACGACGGCCGATACGCAGTATTTT. This sequence encodes CAISDSTTADTQYF. The chain recombines TRBV10-3 with TRBJ2-3; D call uncertain. Trimming took off 3 bases at V and 6 bases at J, with 13 bases between the two ends. The germline V gene has CDR1 ENHRY and CDR2 SYGVKD. The CDR3 contains 14 residues.

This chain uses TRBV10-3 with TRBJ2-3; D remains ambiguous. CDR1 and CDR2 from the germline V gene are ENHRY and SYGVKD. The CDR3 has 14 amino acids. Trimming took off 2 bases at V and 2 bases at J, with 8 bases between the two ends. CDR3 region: CAISETVVTDTQYF. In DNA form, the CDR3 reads TGTGCCATCAGTGAGACGGTGGTCACAGATACGCAGTATTTT.

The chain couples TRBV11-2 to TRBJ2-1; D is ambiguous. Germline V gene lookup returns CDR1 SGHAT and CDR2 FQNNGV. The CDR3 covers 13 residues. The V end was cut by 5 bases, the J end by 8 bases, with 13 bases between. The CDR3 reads CASSLKGSDEQFF. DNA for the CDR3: TGTGCCAGCAGCCTGAAGGGATCCGATGAGCAGTTCTTC.

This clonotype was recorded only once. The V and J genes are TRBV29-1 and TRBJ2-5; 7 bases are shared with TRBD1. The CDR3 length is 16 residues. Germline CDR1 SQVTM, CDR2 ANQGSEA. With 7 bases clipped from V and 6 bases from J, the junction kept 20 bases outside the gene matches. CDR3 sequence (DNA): TGCAGCGCCGCGCCCGTCTTTTTAGGACAGGCAAAGACCCAGTACTTC. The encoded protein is CSAAPVFLGQAKTQYF. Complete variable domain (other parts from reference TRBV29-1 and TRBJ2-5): SAVISQKPSRDICQRGTSLTIQCQVDSQVTMMFWYRQQPGQSLTLIATANQGSEATYESGFVIDKFPISRPNLTFSTLTVSNMSPEDSSIYLCSAAPVFLGQAKTQYFGPGTRLLVL.